The 30 T cell receptor beta chains given below trace back to one sample, sequenced in a study of somatic mutations in cytotoxic T cells in rheumatoid arthritis (dated by TCRdb to the late 2010s). The method was the immunoSEQ multiplex PCR assay. Entries here come from immuneACCESS through TCRdb and include only in-frame sequences with V and J called. Some clones fail to appear in such tables; in the studies checked, an unresolved V gene covers under half of the shortfall, and the cause of the remainder is unknown. The sample table shows roughly 2,200 clones, and about 82% are seen once. 12% of the sample lies in the top ten. The sequenced sample consisted of CD8+ T cells sorted from blood. The source of these receptors is an older woman with rheumatoid arthritis.

Only one count was recorded for this clone. This chain uses TRBV7-8 with TRBJ2-7; a possible D gene is TRBD2 (8 bases). Germline CDR1 and CDR2: SGHVS and FQNEAQ. Trimming left V 5 bases short and J 2 bases short, with 16 bases between. This CDR3 spans 15 amino acids. In nucleotides, the CDR3 is TGTGCCAGCAGCGGATCGGGAGGGGGCCCCTACGAGCAGTACTTC. It codes for CASSGSGGGPYEQYF.

The CDR3 region has the DNA TGCAGCGCACGGGACACCTCGGCCTACGAGCAGTACTTC. The encoded protein is CSARDTSAYEQYF. The chain employs TRBV29-1 and TRBJ2-5; possible D gene TRBD1, 6 bases. The end of the DNA is better explained by TRBJ2-7, so the J call may be wrong. There are 13 residues in the CDR3. The germline gives CDR1 SQVTM, CDR2 ANQGSEA.

The chain links TRBV11-1 to TRBJ2-5; TRBD2 agrees at 11 bases. With the DNA end fitting TRBJ2-7 better, the J assignment may be wrong. The CDR3 contains 15 residues. From germline, CDR1 is SGHAT and CDR2 FQDESV (reference sequence). This chain's CDR3 is CASSSGTSGLYEQYF. The CDR3 DNA sequence: TGTGCCAGCAGCAGCGGGACTAGCGGCCTCTACGAGCAGTACTTC.

The chain uses TRBV5-1 and TRBJ1-2, with 7 positions matching TRBD1. The J segment lost 6 bases and the V segment lost 4 bases, leaving 9 bases of the junction unmatched. The CDR3 runs 14 residues. Germline CDR1 reads SGHRS; CDR2 reads YFSETQ. CDR3 in amino acids: CASSRTGGDNGYTF. In DNA, the CDR3 is TGCGCCAGCAGCAGGACAGGAGGAGATAATGGCTACACCTTC.

V gene TRBV6-4 combines with J gene TRBJ2-1; D might be TRBD1 (6 bases). Trimming removed 0 bases at V and 5 bases at J, with 11 bases between. Germline V gives CDR1 MRHNA, CDR2 SNTAGT. CDR3 length: 15 residues. The chain's CDR3 is CASSDSGTPNNEQFF. The CDR3 coding sequence is TGTGCCAGCAGTGACTCCGGGACACCTAACAATGAGCAGTTCTTC.

The chain is built from TRBV14 and TRBJ2-3; a weak D match, TRBD2 (5 bases). The V gene lost 0 bases and the J gene lost 0 bases, with 13 bases spanning the gap. Germline loops: CDR1 SGHDN, CDR2 FVKESK. The CDR3 extends over 17 amino acids. The chain's CDR3 is CASSQEAVGLSTDTQYF. The CDR3, as DNA: TGTGCCAGCAGCCAAGAGGCGGTTGGACTTAGCACAGATACGCAGTATTTT.

DNA of the CDR3: TGTGCCAGCAGCCCCCGGGACAGGGACGGCGCTGAAGCTTTCTTT. This sequence encodes CASSPRDRDGAEAFF. The rearrangement uses TRBV11-1 and TRBJ1-1; 9 bases are shared with TRBD1. This CDR3 region has 15 residues. Per the germline V gene, CDR1 is SGHAT and CDR2 is FQDESV (reference sequence). V was pared by 5 bases and J by 6 bases, with 10 bases of the junction left unmatched.

In regard to this clone: Distinct nucleotide sequences in the sample also encode this CDR3. The V call is TRBV7-3, the J call TRBJ2-2, with 13 bases that match TRBD2. Germline V gene sequence: CDR1 SGHTA, CDR2 FQGTGA. Trimming cost V 4 bases and J 7 bases; bases outside gene matches: 12. The CDR3 has 18 amino acids. The chain's CDR3 is CASSSTSGRDMIVGELFF. The CDR3 DNA is TGTGCCAGCAGCTCAACTAGCGGGAGGGATATGATAGTCGGGGAGCTGTTTTTT.

V gene TRBV7-8 combines with J gene TRBJ2-7, with TRBD2 matching 9 bases. The ends lost 5 bases at V and 0 bases at J; junction bases unmatched: 8. CDR1 is SGHVS and CDR2 is FQNEAQ in the germline V gene. The CDR3 loop spans 16 amino acids. The CDR3 loop reads CASSQGGLARSYEQYF. The CDR3 nucleotides read TGTGCCAGCAGCCAAGGCGGACTAGCGCGCTCCTACGAGCAGTACTTC.

The chain joins TRBV10-1 to TRBJ2-1, with D possibly TRBD1 on 6 matching bases. V gave up 7 bases and J gave up 4 bases, with 17 bases separating them. The CDR3 has 15 amino acids. Germline V lookup: CDR1 WNHNN, CDR2 SYGVQD (reference sequence). DNA of the CDR3: TGCGCCAGCATCAGAAGGACAGTTCGGTACAATGAGCAGTTCTTC. Amino acid sequence: CASIRRTVRYNEQFF.

The gene calls are TRBV7-8 and TRBJ2-1; 7 bases fit TRBD2. Per the germline V gene, CDR1 is SGHVS and CDR2 is FQNEAQ. V was clipped by 1 base and J by 10 bases; unmatched bases: 7. This CDR3 is built from 14 residues. CDR3 residues: CASSLGVYGGEQFF. DNA of the CDR3: TGTGCCAGCAGCTTAGGGGTATACGGGGGGGAGCAGTTCTTC. The full variable domain, its missing parts supplied by reference TRBV7-8 and TRBJ2-1, is GAGVSQSPRYKVAKRGQDVALRCDPISGHVSLFWYQQALGQGPEFLTYFQNEAQLDKSGLPSDRFFAERPEGSVSTLKIQRTQQEDSAVYLCASSLGVYGGEQFFGPGTRLTVL.

This clone was found a few times. The V gene is TRBV7-6, the J gene TRBJ2-1, with TRBD2 identical over 8 bases. Trimming removed 1 base from V and 5 bases from J; junction bases left unmatched: 13. This CDR3 is 18 amino acids long. Germline CDR1 SGHVS, CDR2 FNYEAQ. The CDR3 DNA sequence: TGTGCCAGCAGCTTAGAGGCGGGAGCGGGAGTAGAGGACAATGAGCAGTTCTTC. Its protein is CASSLEAGAGVEDNEQFF.

The chain combines TRBV5-8 with TRBJ2-7; the match to TRBD2 covers 9 bases. The CDR3 sequence is 15 residues long. The germline gives CDR1 SGHTS, CDR2 YDEGEE. J lost 5 bases, V lost 2 bases, and 8 bases had no gene match. The CDR3 bases are TGTGCCAGCAGCTTCATTAGCGGGAGTCGCAACGAGCAGTACTTC. Protein product: CASSFISGSRNEQYF.

The V call is TRBV5-1, the J call TRBJ2-7; D is perhaps TRBD2 (6 bases). CDR3 length: 13 amino acids. The V and J ends lost 6 bases and 3 bases respectively, with 13 bases between them. CDR1 is SGHRS and CDR2 is YFSETQ in the germline V gene. The CDR3 bases are TGCGCCAGCAATTTAGCGGACAACTACGAGCAGTACTTC. Protein: CASNLADNYEQYF. Looking up the rest from reference TRBV5-1 and TRBJ2-7 gives the full variable domain: KAGVTQTPRYLIKTRGQQVTLSCSPISGHRSVSWYQQTPGQGLQFLFEYFSETQRNKGNFPGRFSGRQFSNSRSEMNVSTLELGDSALYLCASNLADNYEQYFGPGTRLTVT.

The chain links TRBV19 to TRBJ2-3; 7 nucleotides match TRBD2. Germline V gene sequence: CDR1 LNHDA, CDR2 SQIVND (reference sequence). The CDR3 spans 12 residues. J lost 7 bases, V lost 3 bases, and 1 base had no gene match. CDR3 sequence (DNA): TGTGCCAGTAGTATGGGGACTAATACGCAGTATTTT. Its translation is CASSMGTNTQYF.

The chain carries TRBV4-3 and TRBJ1-2, with 7 bases lining up with TRBD1. CDR1 LGHNA and CDR2 YSLEER come from the germline V gene. Trimming at V came to 4 bases and at J to 4 bases, leaving 9 bases not matched to a gene. The CDR3 length is 15 residues. The CDR3 sequence is CASSPTMTGFYGYTF. The CDR3 nucleotides read TGCGCCAGCAGCCCCACCATGACAGGGTTCTATGGCTACACCTTC.

This chain connects TRBV5-6 to TRBJ2-5; TRBD1 matches 8 bases. This CDR3 is 15 amino acids long. V lost 4 bases and J lost 5; bases outside the gene matches: 10. Germline V lookup: CDR1 SGHDT, CDR2 YYEEEE. CDR3 protein: CASSHQDRAGETQYF. The CDR3 bases are TGTGCCAGCAGCCATCAGGACAGGGCGGGGGAGACCCAGTACTTC.

This clone is a singleton in its sample. The chain recombines TRBV28 with TRBJ2-1; 15 positions agree with TRBD2. The V gene's germline CDR1 is MDHEN and CDR2 SYDVKM. The CDR3 contains 20 residues. The V segment lost 6 bases and the J segment 1 base; nucleotides outside the gene matches: 13. The CDR3 protein is CASSLPPGLAGGGSYNEQFF. CDR3 DNA sequence: TGTGCCAGCAGCCTCCCGCCGGGACTAGCGGGAGGCGGATCCTACAATGAGCAGTTCTTC.

The CDR3 loop reads CASSLARTGGGGEKLFF. The CDR3 coding sequence is TGTGCCAGCAGCTTAGCCCGTACAGGGGGCGGGGGTGAAAAACTGTTTTTT. This chain connects TRBV7-9 to TRBJ1-4; 9 bases map to TRBD1. CDR1 SEHNR and CDR2 FQNEAQ come from the germline V gene (reference sequence). The CDR3 is 17 amino acids. Losses at the gene ends were 0 bases for V and 7 bases for J; bases not matched to a gene: 9.

The chain links TRBV11-2 to TRBJ2-5; 9 nucleotides match TRBD2. The CDR3 covers 15 residues. Looked up from germline, CDR1 is SGHAT and CDR2 is FQNNGV. V lost 3 bases, J lost 4 bases, and 6 bases stayed unmatched. The CDR3 spells CASSLGGRALETQYF. The DNA for the CDR3 is TGTGCCAGCAGCTTGGGCGGGAGGGCTTTAGAGACCCAGTACTTC.

The chain links TRBV12-5 to TRBJ2-4; D is ambiguous. The CDR3 loop spans 12 amino acids. Germline CDR1 LGHNT, CDR2 FRNRAP. The V end lost 6 bases, the J end lost 4 bases, and 7 bases lay between the germline ends. DNA of the CDR3: TGTGCTAGTGGCGCCCAGAAAAACATTCAGTACTTC. Its protein product is CASGAQKNIQYF.

V gene TRBV27 combines with J gene TRBJ1-5, with unresolved D. Looked up from germline, CDR1 is MNHEY and CDR2 is SMNVEV (reference sequence). Trimming stripped 5 bases from V and 3 bases from J, with 8 bases between. The CDR3 spans 13 residues. The CDR3 loop reads CASSPYFNQPQHF. Here the CDR3 DNA reads TGTGCCAGCAGTCCCTACTTCAATCAGCCCCAGCATTTT.

The chain has TRBV28 and TRBJ2-1; 7 bases line up with TRBD2. The V and J ends lost 2 bases and 3 bases, in that order; junction bases with no gene match: 4. The CDR3 covers 15 residues. Germline V lookup: CDR1 MDHEN, CDR2 SYDVKM. CDR3 nucleotide sequence: TGTGCCAGCAGTTTAGCGGGAGAGGGCTACAATGAGCAGTTCTTC. This sequence encodes CASSLAGEGYNEQFF.

The rearrangement joins TRBV5-4 to TRBJ2-2; 7 bases are shared with TRBD2. The CDR3 runs 17 residues. Germline V gene lookup returns CDR1 SGHNT and CDR2 YYREEE (reference sequence). With V trimmed by 4 bases and J by 3 bases, 12 bases remained unmatched. Here the CDR3 reads CASSSEWRESDTGELFF. The CDR3 DNA follows: TGTGCCAGCAGCAGCGAATGGCGGGAGTCCGACACCGGGGAGCTGTTTTTT.

The J gene is TRBJ2-3, the V gene TRBV10-3; D perhaps matches TRBD1 (6 bases). There are 15 residues in the CDR3. Germline CDR1 and CDR2: ENHRY and SYGVKD. V lost 3 bases, J lost 2 bases, and 12 bases lay in between. The CDR3 region is CAISDPGVNTDTQYF. The CDR3 region has the DNA TGTGCCATCAGTGATCCAGGGGTGAACACAGATACGCAGTATTTT.

J is TRBJ2-7 and V is TRBV7-6; D perhaps matches TRBD1 (6 bases). CDR1 and CDR2 (germline): SGHVS, FNYEAQ. V lost 1 base and J lost 6, with 16 bases in between. The length of the CDR3 is 15 residues. CDR3 in DNA: TGTGCCAGCAGCTTAGAGGTAACAGGGAAGGTCGAGCAGTACTTC. It is translated as CASSLEVTGKVEQYF.

The chain has TRBV7-9 and TRBJ2-1, with TRBD2 identical over 10 bases. This CDR3 has 17 residues. CDR1 is SEHNR and CDR2 is FQNEAQ in the germline V gene (reference sequence). The V gene end was trimmed by 4 bases and the J gene end by 4 bases; junction bases not matched to a gene: 10. CDR3 bases: TGTGCCAGCAGCTCCACAACTAGCGGGGCAGTTTACAATGAGCAGTTCTTC. This sequence encodes CASSSTTSGAVYNEQFF.

The V gene is TRBV9, the J gene TRBJ2-5; 8 bases match TRBD1. CDR3 length: 14 amino acids. Trimming removed 5 bases from V and 3 bases from J; junction bases left unmatched: 6. The germline V gene has CDR1 SGDLS and CDR2 YYNGEE. DNA for the CDR3: TGTGCCAGCAGTTTCGGGACAGGAGAAGAGACCCAGTACTTC. Its protein product is CASSFGTGEETQYF.

J is TRBJ2-7 and V is TRBV11-3; TRBD1 agrees at 10 bases. Unmatched junction bases numbered 11, after V lost 5 bases and J lost 1 base. Germline V CDR1 and CDR2: SGHNT, YENEEA. This CDR3 spans 17 amino acids. CDR3: CASSAHRGTGASYEQYF. CDR3 coding DNA: TGTGCCAGCAGCGCACATCGAGGGACAGGGGCTTCCTACGAGCAGTACTTC.

This clone is labeled as large. The chain employs TRBV9 and TRBJ2-5; 14 nucleotides align to TRBD2. This CDR3 comprises 16 residues. The V gene end was trimmed by 3 bases and the J gene end by 4 bases; junction bases not matched to a gene: 5. Germline CDR1 SGDLS, CDR2 YYNGEE. The CDR3 here is CASSDRLAGGTETQYF. In DNA form, the CDR3 reads TGTGCCAGCAGCGATCGACTAGCGGGAGGGACAGAGACCCAGTACTTC.